The present TCR beta chain was sequenced within a study of T cell responses to AZD1222 COVID-19 vaccine (dated by TCRdb to about 2021). For context, the study as a whole: Because spike-specific TCR depth and breadth did not differ between the two schedules, AZD1222 recipients who got a second dose at roughly 4 weeks were pooled with those who got a second dose at roughly 12 weeks. Trial participants were enrolled into age subgroups of 18-55, 56-69 and 70-plus years, which contained about 150, 27 and 61 TCR-sequenced participants, respectively. A total of over 230 trial participants underwent TCR sequencing, of whom about 210 had received two doses of AZD1222 and some 25 had received two doses of the MenACWY control vaccine.

The intended sense of this specimen's time point label: baseline before first vaccination. The vaccinee samples were drawn from two UK trials, COV001 and COV002, one of which was a single-blind randomized controlled phase 2/3 trial testing AZD1222 (ChAdOx1 nCoV-19) in healthy adults. For TCRbeta chain sequencing, PBMC samples from trial participants were taken at day 0 and at day 28 after the second dose. CDR1 is given as SGDLS and CDR2 as YYNGEE, both from the germline V gene. Between the V and J ends, shortened by 0 bases and 2 bases respectively, the junction contains 12 bases. The CDR3 goes from the cysteine to the phenylalanine over 15 residues. The CDR3 DNA has 45 bases and is translated from base 1. The study at large found these results: Because no samples from the day 14 peak response were available, repertoires could be characterized only after the peak T cell response. After two AZD1222 doses, both the breadth and the depth of spike-specific TCRs were significantly higher than at day 0 and than in MenACWY recipients. Participants were mostly white British and included more females than males, and it was suggested by the authors that clonal diversity may have been underestimated. The 56-69-year group was small, and its depth increase did not reach significance, likely because of low power. The whole spike protein was spanned by vaccine-associated CD4 TCRs, and dominant responses were seen in regions 160-218 and 743-854. Conclusions about previously exposed vaccinees are limited because only a handful of AZD1222 recipients were SARS-CoV-2 seropositive at baseline. Reportedly, almost half of the unique spike-specific TCRs recognized epitopes lying outside the regions that are mutated in the B.1.351 and B.1.1.7 variants.

The CDR3 regions of human TCRbeta chains were subjected to immunosequencing. The authors processed their data as follows. TCRs in the repertoires were matched against a reference library of SARS-CoV-2-specific TCRs that had been generated with the MIRA antigen-specificity platform. Breadth was defined as the fraction of unique TCRs that were SARS-CoV-2-associated, and depth was defined as the fraction of total T cells that were SARS-CoV-2-associated. Each spike-specific TCR was assigned to its reactive spike region and to a CD4 or CD8 class using the MIRA data. Log10-transformed breadth and depth values were compared by one-way ANOVA with Sidak's multiple comparisons tests. TCRdb retrieved this table from immuneACCESS and kept in-frame rearrangements only. Not all clones are present; in checked studies, unresolved V genes account for under half, and no reason is known for the remainder. That table gives V, J and clone size, and the DNA gave D and trimming. The sample data list 90,000 to 110,000 clones, and roughly 82% of these were observed just once. The ten largest clones represent more than 4.5% of the sample.

Notes on this clone: No cognate antigen has been identified for it. No much larger clonotype is one base removed from it; base qualities were not supplied.

The rearrangement joined TRBV9 to TRBJ2-7; TRBD1 could be the D gene, as 6 bases match. The sequence was collected from an adult in good health. This sample comprised peripheral blood, obtained on day 0 of AZD1222 vaccination. For the CDR3, the sequence is CASSVAQGRPYEQYF. The DNA sequence follows: TGTGCCAGCAGCGTAGCCCAGGGGCGCCCCTACGAGCAGTACTTC.